The rows below give T cell receptor beta chains drawn from one sample of a study of response to subunit inactivated influenza vaccine. TCRdb fed the RT-PCR reads into MiXCR, producing one record per CDR3 protein. Among approximately 250,000 distinct CDR3 sequences listed, about 12% were seen once. The sequences come from non-naive T cells sorted from PBMCs, collected around 14 days before vaccination. The receptors here all came from a man aged 50 or older who received an inactivated influenza vaccine. The CDR3 runs from the conserved cysteine through the conserved F or W. A D gene is named only where the DNA matches it firmly. Clone size is not always given. Where it is, it says once, few, many or a class for expanded clones.

V gene: TRBV20-1
J gene: TRBJ2-7
D gene: TRBD1
clone size: .
CDR3 DNA: TGCAGTGCGAGGACAGGGAAAGACGAGCAGTACTTC
CDR3 protein: CSARTGKDEQYF

V gene: TRBV5-1
J gene: TRBJ1-2
D gene: TRBD1
clone size: few
CDR3 DNA: TGCGCCAGCAGCCCACGGACAGGCGGTGGCTACACCTTC
CDR3 protein: CASSPRTGGGYTF

V gene: TRBV11-2
J gene: TRBJ2-3
D gene: .
clone size: .
CDR3 DNA: TGTGCCAGCAGCTTAGATTACAGTACAGATACGCAGTATTTT
CDR3 protein: CASSLDYSTDTQYF

V gene: TRBV5-5
J gene: TRBJ2-5
D gene: TRBD2
clone size: .
CDR3 DNA: TGTGCCAGCCTTTTGGCGGGGGGGGCAATGGAGACCCAGTACTTC
CDR3 protein: CASLLAGGAMETQYF

V gene: TRBV27
J gene: TRBJ1-1
D gene: .
clone size: few
CDR3 DNA: TGTGCCAGCAGGTTAGGTGGGGGAAGGACTGAAGCTTTCTTT
CDR3 protein: CASRLGGGRTEAFF

V gene: TRBV6-5
J gene: TRBJ2-2
D gene: .
clone size: .
CDR3 DNA: TGTGCCAGCAGTTTATGGCCGTACACCGGGGAGCTGTTTTTT
CDR3 protein: CASSLWPYTGELFF

V gene: TRBV15
J gene: TRBJ2-3
D gene: .
clone size: many
CDR3 DNA: TGTGCCACCAGCAGAAGGGCTTTAGATACGCAGTATTTT
CDR3 protein: CATSRRALDTQYF

V gene: TRBV18
J gene: TRBJ2-6
D gene: TRBD1
clone size: few
CDR3 DNA: TGTGCCAGCTCACCACCGGGACAGACCCTCCGGGTCTCTGGGGCCAACGTCCTGACTTTC
CDR3 protein: CASSPPGQTLRVSGANVLTF

V gene: TRBV28
J gene: TRBJ2-1
D gene: .
clone size: few
CDR3 DNA: TGTGCCAGCAGTTCTTTAGGGGGGAGCTCCTACAATGAGCAGTTCTTC
CDR3 protein: CASSSLGGSSYNEQFF

V gene: TRBV7-2
J gene: TRBJ1-6
D gene: .
clone size: few
CDR3 DNA: TGTGCCAGCAGCTCCAACCCCGACAGCTCCTATAATTCACCCCTCCACTTT
CDR3 protein: CASSSNPDSSYNSPLHF

V gene: TRBV20-1
J gene: TRBJ2-3
D gene: .
clone size: many
CDR3 DNA: TGCAGTGCTGAGAGGGGAGATACGCAGTATTTT
CDR3 protein: CSAERGDTQYF

V gene: TRBV28
J gene: TRBJ2-2
D gene: .
clone size: many
CDR3 DNA: TGTGCCAGCAGTTATATTGGTGCGGGGTCCGGGGAGCTGTTTTTT
CDR3 protein: CASSYIGAGSGELFF

V gene: TRBV25-1
J gene: TRBJ1-2
D gene: TRBD1
clone size: .
CDR3 DNA: TGTGCCAGCAGTCTCCGGGACAGGGGACCTCTCGCCTTC
CDR3 protein: CASSLRDRGPLAF

V gene: TRBV20-1
J gene: TRBJ2-5
D gene: .
clone size: few
CDR3 DNA: TGCAGTGCTAGAGTCGGACAGAAAGAGACCCAGTACTTC
CDR3 protein: CSARVGQKETQYF

V gene: TRBV28
J gene: TRBJ1-4
D gene: TRBD1
clone size: .
CDR3 DNA: TGTGCCAGCAGACCAATGACAGGGTCGGGTGAAAAACTGTTTTTT
CDR3 protein: CASRPMTGSGEKLFF

V gene: TRBV20-1
J gene: TRBJ2-1
D gene: TRBD2
clone size: few
CDR3 DNA: TGCAGTGCTAGCAGGTCTATCGGGAGGAGGTCCTACAATGAGCAGTTCTTC
CDR3 protein: CSASRSIGRRSYNEQFF

V gene: TRBV5-1
J gene: TRBJ1-2
D gene: .
clone size: many
CDR3 DNA: TGCGCCAGCAGCGACGGGGCGAACTATGGCTACACCTTC
CDR3 protein: CASSDGANYGYTF

V gene: TRBV28
J gene: TRBJ1-2
D gene: TRBD1
clone size: many
CDR3 DNA: TGTGCCAGCAGCCAGCGCGAAGGACAGGGCTACTATGGCTACACCTTC
CDR3 protein: CASSQREGQGYYGYTF

V gene: TRBV28
J gene: TRBJ2-7
D gene: TRBD1
clone size: few
CDR3 DNA: TGTGCCAGCAGTTTATCCTGGGACAGGCACTCACCCGAGCAGTACTTC
CDR3 protein: CASSLSWDRHSPEQYF

V gene: TRBV15
J gene: TRBJ1-1
D gene: .
clone size: .
CDR3 DNA: TGTGCCACCAGCAGAGATATTACAGATACTGAAGCTTTCTTT
CDR3 protein: CATSRDITDTEAFF

V gene: TRBV28
J gene: TRBJ1-5
D gene: .
clone size: few
CDR3 DNA: TGTGCCAGCAGTTTAAGCCTGGGCTATCAGCCCCAGCATTTT
CDR3 protein: CASSLSLGYQPQHF

V gene: TRBV10-3
J gene: TRBJ2-5
D gene: .
clone size: .
CDR3 DNA: TGTGCCATCAGTGGCGGGGTCGGGGTCCAAGAGACCCAGTACTTC
CDR3 protein: CAISGGVGVQETQYF

V gene: TRBV5-1
J gene: TRBJ2-7
D gene: .
clone size: .
CDR3 DNA: TGCGCCAGCAGCTTGACAGGTATAGAGCAGTACTTC
CDR3 protein: CASSLTGIEQYF

V gene: TRBV6-2/TRBV6-3
J gene: TRBJ2-5
D gene: .
clone size: many
CDR3 DNA: TGTGCCAGCAGTTACGCGGCAGTTCAAGAGACCCAGTACTTC
CDR3 protein: CASSYAAVQETQYF

V gene: TRBV7-9
J gene: TRBJ2-3
D gene: TRBD2
clone size: .
CDR3 DNA: TGTGCCAGCAGGACTTCTTACAAAGCGGGAGGTACAGATACGCAGTATTTT
CDR3 protein: CASRTSYKAGGTDTQYF

V gene: TRBV4-3
J gene: TRBJ2-1
D gene: .
clone size: .
CDR3 DNA: TGCGCCAGCAGCCCAAGTGAGTTTGGGGTCACTGAGCAGTTCTTC
CDR3 protein: CASSPSEFGVTEQFF

V gene: TRBV20-1
J gene: TRBJ2-2
D gene: TRBD2
clone size: .
CDR3 DNA: TGCAGTGCTTTCCCCTTGCTACTAGCGGGTAGCACCGGGGAGCTGTTTTTT
CDR3 protein: CSAFPLLLAGSTGELFF

V gene: TRBV21-1
J gene: TRBJ2-3
D gene: .
clone size: few
CDR3 DNA: TGTGCCAGCAGCAAAGCGCGGTCAGTTGCCCGTAGGGGCACAGATACGCAGTATTTT
CDR3 protein: CASSKARSVARRGTDTQYF

V gene: TRBV12-3/TRBV12-4
J gene: TRBJ1-1
D gene: .
clone size: few
CDR3 DNA: TGTGCCAGCAGCCGCTCTCTCGGCAACACTGAAGCTTTCTTT
CDR3 protein: CASSRSLGNTEAFF

V gene: TRBV7-9
J gene: TRBJ2-7
D gene: .
clone size: .
CDR3 DNA: TGTGCCAGCAGCCCCCTATGGGGGGGGGCCTCCCCCGAGCAGTACTTC
CDR3 protein: CASSPLWGGASPEQYF

V gene: TRBV4-3
J gene: TRBJ2-2
D gene: TRBD1
clone size: few
CDR3 DNA: TGCGCCAGCAGCCAAGAGTCGGGACAGCGAGCCGGGGAGCTGTTTTTT
CDR3 protein: CASSQESGQRAGELFF